This TCR beta chain comes out of a study of T cells after yellow fever vaccination. Study-wide results and limits: Clones that expanded after primary vaccination mostly reappeared after the booster (96% CD4, 70% to 90% CD8). The study noted that FACS-sorted repertoires could contain abundant clonotypes contaminating from the bulk population. Although the secondary response was weaker, it peaked faster, at day 5 versus 15.

In the case of this clonotype: The antigen is unknown.

5'RACE template switching produced TCR cDNA carrying a universal primer site and UMIs. TCRdb reprocessed the 5' RACE reads via MiXCR and lists one record per CDR3 protein. The sample has approximately 600,000 distinct CDR3 sequences; approximately 13% are singletons. The CDR3 totals 12 residues. The V and J ends lost 6 bases and 7 bases respectively, with 12 bases between them. Germline CDR1 DFQATT, CDR2 SNEGSKA (reference sequence). The TCR was taken from a man between 25 and 39 years old who received the YFV17D yellow fever vaccine. The genes are TRBV20-1 and TRBJ1-4, with D tentatively TRBD1 (6 bases). The input for sequencing was PBMCs, taken on the day of the yellow fever booster vaccination. The CDR3 region has the DNA TGCAGTGCCACAGGGAAGGGTGAAAAACTGTTTTTT. The encoded protein is CSATGKGEKLFF.